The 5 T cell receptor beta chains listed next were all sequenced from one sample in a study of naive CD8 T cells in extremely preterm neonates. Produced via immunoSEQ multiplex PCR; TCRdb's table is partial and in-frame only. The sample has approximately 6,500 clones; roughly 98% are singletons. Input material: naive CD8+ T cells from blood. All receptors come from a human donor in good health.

The CDR3 reads CASSESGITGELFF. The CDR3 DNA reads TGCGCCAGCAGTGAGTCGGGCATAACCGGGGAGCTGTTTTTT. V and J are TRBV10-1 and TRBJ2-2; D remains unclear. V lost 0 bases, J lost 5 bases, and 7 bases lay in between. The CDR3 runs to 14 residues. CDR1 and CDR2 (germline): WNHNN, SYGVQD (reference sequence).

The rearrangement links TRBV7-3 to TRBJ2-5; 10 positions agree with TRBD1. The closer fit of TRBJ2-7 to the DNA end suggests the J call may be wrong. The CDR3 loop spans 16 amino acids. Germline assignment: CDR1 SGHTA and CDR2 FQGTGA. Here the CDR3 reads CASSLGRTGGIDEQYF. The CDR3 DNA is TGTGCCAGCAGCTTAGGGCGGACAGGGGGTATTGACGAGCAGTACTTC.

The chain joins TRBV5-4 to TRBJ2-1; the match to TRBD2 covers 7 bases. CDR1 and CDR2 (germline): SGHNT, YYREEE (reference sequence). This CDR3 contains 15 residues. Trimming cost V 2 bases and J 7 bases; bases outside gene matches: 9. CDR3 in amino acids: CASSFKREARNEQFF. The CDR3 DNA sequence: TGTGCCAGCAGCTTCAAGCGGGAAGCTCGGAATGAGCAGTTCTTC.

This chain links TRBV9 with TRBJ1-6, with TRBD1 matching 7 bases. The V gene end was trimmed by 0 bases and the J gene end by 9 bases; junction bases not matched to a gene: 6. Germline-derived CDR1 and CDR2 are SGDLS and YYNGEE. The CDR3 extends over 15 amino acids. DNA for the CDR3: TGTGCCAGCAGCGTAGCGGAGGGGGCGGGTTCACCCCTCCACTTT. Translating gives CASSVAEGAGSPLHF.

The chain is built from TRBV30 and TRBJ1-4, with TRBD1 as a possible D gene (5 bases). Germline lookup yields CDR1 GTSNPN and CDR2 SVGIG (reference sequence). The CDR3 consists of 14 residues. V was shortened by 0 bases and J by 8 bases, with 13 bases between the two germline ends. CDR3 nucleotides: TGTGCCTGGAGTGTTTGGGGGGACGGCGAAAAACTGTTTTTT. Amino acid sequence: CAWSVWGDGEKLFF.